The present entry profiles one TCR beta chain with its context. The data stem from a study of CD8 T cells in Susac syndrome. CDR1 DFQATT and CDR2 SNEGSKA come from the germline V gene (reference sequence). This CDR3 region has 14 residues. V was cut by 4 bases and J by 3 bases, with 15 bases left in between. The study sequenced TCR beta in blood CD8+ and CD4+ T cells. The authors reverse transcribed roughly 0.5 to 1 ug RNA with random hexamers. Amplification of TCR beta CDR3 by immunoSEQ multiplex PCR spanned 54 Vbeta and 13 Jbeta. Each CDR3 protein is one row after TCRdb ran MiXCR on the immunoSEQ multiplex PCR reads. The data contain about 160,000 distinct CDR3 sequences, around 93% of them singletons.

This clonotype was sampled from a human donor in good health. The sequenced material came from CD4+ T cells from PBMCs. This chain connects TRBV20-1 to TRBJ2-5; D might be TRBD1 or TRBD2, each matching 5 bases. CDR3 protein: CSANPGTAEETQYF. CDR3 sequence (DNA): TGCAGTGCTAACCCCGGGACGGCTGAAGAGACCCAGTACTTC.